The clone carrying this TCR gamma chain has only one observation. Its target is unknown. This CDR3 contains 14 residues. J was trimmed by 5 bases and V by 2 bases; bases with no gene match: 9. Germline V gene data show CDR1 as EGSNGY and CDR2 as YDSYNSKV. This record comes from a study of human gamma delta and Vdelta1 T cells. Findings and limits, study-wide: Polyclonal Delta One T cells reportedly showed broad cytotoxic targeting of acute myeloid leukemia.

TCRdb redid the clone calls on the PCR reads with CATT. The sample lists approximately 8,400 gamma-chain clones, around 45% occurring once. Input material: Vdelta1 gamma-delta T cells from blood grown in culture (DOT cells). The receptor comes from a human donor in good health. The rearrangement links TRGV2 to TRGJ1 or TRGJ2. The CDR3 loop is CATWDAPGDYKKLF. The CDR3 nucleotides are TGTGCCACCTGGGACGCTCCAGGGGATTATAAGAAACTCTTT.